This paragraph covers one T cell receptor beta chain sequence. Its target is not known. This entry is derived from a study of blood T cells in healthy people across ages. Study results and caveats: The recorded TCR beta diversity per million T cells decreased in a roughly linear manner with age. Long-lived donors exceeded aged donors in naive CD4+ cells and diversity.

Donation came from healthy Caucasian individuals in Russia who were aged about 6 to 95. Each sample used at least 6 million PBMCs. Together with a sample-barcoded 5' primer, a J-beta primer mix was included in a second PCR lasting about 6 to 12 cycles. Using its own MiXCR run on the 5' RACE reads, TCRdb lists one record per CDR3 protein. This sample has fewer than 800,000 distinct CDR3 sequences; 49% occur once, and the top ten carry about 32%. The CDR3 contains 16 residues. The germline gives CDR1 KGHDR, CDR2 SFDVKD. J gave up 9 bases and V 4 bases, and 9 bases lay outside the gene matches. Sequencing used blood. This chain uses TRBV24-1 with TRBJ2-1; 12 positions agree with TRBD2. This TCR came from a woman aged 55-69 years in good health. The CDR3 bases are TGTGCCACCAGTGACCCGACTAGCGGGAGATTAAGTGAGCAGTTCTTC. It specifies CATSDPTSGRLSEQFF.